Listed here is a single T cell receptor beta chain. Its antigen is currently not known. Per-nucleotide qualities are absent, and no much larger clonotype sits a single base away. These data come from a study of OX40 agonist ivuxolimab in advanced cancers. In terms of the full investigation: Ivuxolimab was a fully human IgG2 agonistic monoclonal antibody targeting the costimulatory receptor OX40 (CD134). The dose-escalation cohort was about 83% male with a mean age of roughly 60 years, ranging from roughly 23 to 85. Among the roughly 54 dose-escalation patients, about 19 had hepatocellular carcinoma, around 15 melanoma, 9 renal cell carcinoma and 9 head and neck cancer. Intravenous ivuxolimab was administered to patients every 2 weeks at six dose levels: 0.01, 0.1, 0.3, 1.5, 3 and 10 mg/kg. Three dose-escalation patients achieved partial responses, one with hepatocellular carcinoma and two with cutaneous melanoma. Peripheral TCRbeta sequencing was intended to test whether TCR sequence diversity was altered and clonal T-cell expansion was caused by ivuxolimab. The paper describes the monotherapy dose-escalation part (N of about 52 patients) of the phase I trial of ivuxolimab. Prior anti-PD-1, anti-PD-L1 or anti-CTLA-4 therapy was permitted, and approximately 42% of dose-escalation patients had received checkpoint inhibitors. Here is what the overall study found, with its caveats: At doses of 0.1 to 3.0 mg/kg, clonal expansion of both CD4+ and CD8+ blood T cells was observed from baseline to week 6. After ivuxolimab, CD8+ T cells had more expanded clones than CD4+ T cells on average. Low levels of normalized T-cell clonal expansion were also seen in some nonresponding patients. In the 0.1-3.0 mg/kg groups, partial responders were among the patients with the lowest normalized peripheral clonal expansion, particularly in CD8+ T cells. The antigen specificity of the clonally expanded peripheral T cells was not determined.

The trial excluded patients who had a history of autoimmune disease or were on systemic immunosuppression. Peripheral blood for TCR sequencing was drawn from every dose cohort at baseline, at cycle 4 day 1 and at cycle 7 day 1. The samples were taken from a phase I, first-in-human, multicenter, open-label dose-escalation trial of ivuxolimab. Adults with locally advanced or metastatic melanoma, renal cell, hepatocellular, or head and neck squamous cell carcinoma were enrolled in the trial. Before TCR sequencing, CD4+ T cells and CD8+ T cells from peripheral blood were sorted into separate populations. To sequence the TCRbeta CDR3 region, genomic DNA was isolated from the sorted cells. TCRbeta CDR3 regions were sequenced using the immunoSEQ Assay. TCRdb obtained this table from immuneACCESS and retained in-frame rearrangements with V and J assigned. These tables miss some clones; where compared with another copy, unresolved V genes account for less than half of the shortfall, and the remainder is unexplained. Here the sample has roughly 96,000 clones; about 80% occur a single time. The ten largest clones capture 5.8% of the sample.

For CDR1 and CDR2, the germline V gene lists SGDLS and YYNGEE. Relative to germline, V is missing 0 bases and J is missing 6 bases, with 10 bases of the junction outside any gene match. Including the terminal cysteine and phenylalanine, the CDR3 comprises 16 residues. Here the CDR3 DNA is all that survives: 48 bases in frame from base 1. The specimen was CD4+ or CD8+ T cells sorted from blood, collected in a trial of the OX40 agonist ivuxolimab. In this chain, TRBV9 is recombined with TRBJ2-3; 7 nucleotides in the junction match TRBD2. This TCR was recovered from an adult with an advanced solid tumor such as melanoma, head and neck, liver or kidney cancer. The CDR3 is CASSVGAGESMDTQYF. Here is the DNA: TGTGCCAGCAGCGTAGGTGCGGGAGAAAGTATGGATACGCAGTATTTT.